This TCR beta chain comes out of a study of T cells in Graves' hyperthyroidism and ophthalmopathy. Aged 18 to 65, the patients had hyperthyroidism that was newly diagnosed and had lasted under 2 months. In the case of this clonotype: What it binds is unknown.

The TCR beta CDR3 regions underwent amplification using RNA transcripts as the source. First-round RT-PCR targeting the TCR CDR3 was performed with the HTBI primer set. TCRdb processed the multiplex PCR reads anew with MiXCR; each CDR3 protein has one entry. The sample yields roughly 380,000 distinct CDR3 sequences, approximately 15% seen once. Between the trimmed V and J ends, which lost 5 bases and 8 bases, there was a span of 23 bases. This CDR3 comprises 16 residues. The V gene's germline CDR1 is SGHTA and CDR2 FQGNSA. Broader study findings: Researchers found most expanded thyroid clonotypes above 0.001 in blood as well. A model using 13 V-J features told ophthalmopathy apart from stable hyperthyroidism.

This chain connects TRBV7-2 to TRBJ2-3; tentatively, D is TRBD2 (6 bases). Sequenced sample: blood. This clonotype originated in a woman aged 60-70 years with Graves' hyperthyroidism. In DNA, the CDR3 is TGTGCCAGCAGCCTCCCGGGACTCCCGGACCGCCTTACGCAGTATTTT. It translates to CASSLPGLPDRLTQYF.